This T cell receptor beta chain was retrieved from a study of blood T cells in healthy people across ages. Sample-barcoded 5' priming and a J-beta primer mix drove a second PCR of 7 to 11 cycles. TCRdb redid the calling of the 5' RACE reads with MiXCR, one entry per CDR3 protein. Of about 640,000 distinct CDR3 sequences in the sample, 58% were seen once. The germline CDR1 and CDR2 sequences are MDHEN and SYDVKM. CDR3 length: 16 residues. The junction had 14 bases not matched to a gene; V was cut back by 5 bases and J by 10 bases. Donors gave approximately 9.9 milliliters of peripheral blood apiece. Sequenced sample: blood. V is TRBV28 and J is TRBJ1-6; 7 positions agree with TRBD1. The sequence came from a man in his fifties or sixties in good health. The CDR3 bases are TGTGCCAGCAGTCCTCCCCAGGGGGGATACTCGTCACCCCTCCACTTT. It specifies CASSPPQGGYSSPLHF.